This entry lists 13 T cell receptor beta chains sequenced from one sample in a study of shared clonotypes between healthy human individuals. Data came from immunoSEQ multiplex PCR; TCRdb stores just in-frame clones and leaves some out. The sample contains about 670,000 clones, more than 70% of which appear only once. Sequences were obtained from memory CD4+ T cells sorted from blood. Subset specified: CD45RA-negative fraction. These receptor sequences come from a woman aged 25 to 39 in good health.

This clone was recorded once. V gene TRBV15 combines with J gene TRBJ1-5; D is uncertain. This CDR3 is 15 amino acids long. With 1 base removed from V and 9 bases from J, the gap between germline ends came to 16 bases. Germline CDR1 reads LNHNV; CDR2 reads YYDKDF (reference sequence). This CDR3 reads CATSRVLDGTWPQHF. The CDR3, as DNA: TGTGCCACCAGCAGAGTATTGGACGGAACTTGGCCCCAGCATTTT.

J is TRBJ2-1 and V is TRBV10-1, with TRBD2 matching over 8 bases. Trimming took 2 bases from V and 8 from J; bases not matched to a gene: 11. Looked up from germline, CDR1 is WNHNN and CDR2 is SYGVQD (reference sequence). The CDR3 length is 16 residues. DNA of the CDR3: TGCGCCAGCAGTGAGGAGGGCGGGAGGAGGGTGGATGAGCAGTTCTTC. Its protein product is CASSEEGGRRVDEQFF.

This clone was seen once. The chain has TRBV11-2 and TRBJ2-1; 8 nucleotides match TRBD2. The CDR3 runs to 17 residues. CDR1 is SGHAT, CDR2 FQNNGV, per germline. V gave up 3 bases and J gave up 0 bases; unmatched junction bases: 7. In DNA form, the CDR3 reads TGTGCCAGCAGCTTCAGATTAGCGGGGAGCTCCTACAATGAGCAGTTCTTC. It specifies CASSFRLAGSSYNEQFF.

The V call is TRBV29-1, the J call TRBJ1-2; D is perhaps TRBD1 (5 bases). Looked up from germline, CDR1 is SQVTM and CDR2 is ANQGSEA. The V gene lost 0 bases and the J gene lost 8 bases, with 10 bases spanning the gap. The CDR3 contains 12 residues. CDR3 in DNA: TGCAGCGTTGAAGATAGTGGGGGAGGCTACACCTTC. As protein: CSVEDSGGGYTF.

This sequence joins TRBV2 and TRBJ1-5; maybe TRBD1 (5 bases). Germline V CDR1 and CDR2: SNHLY, FYNNEI. Trimming shortened V by 4 bases and J by 5 bases, and 12 bases separated the two germline ends. CDR3 length: 14 amino acids. CDR3: CASSGWTTDQPQHF. The CDR3 nucleotides are TGTGCCAGCAGTGGCTGGACAACAGATCAGCCCCAGCATTTT.

CDR3 loop: CASSSSRVPSYEQYF. CDR3 DNA: TGTGCCAGCAGTAGTAGCAGGGTACCATCCTACGAGCAGTACTTC. The genes are TRBV11-2 and TRBJ2-7; D is possibly TRBD1 (5 bases). CDR3 size: 15 residues. Germline V lookup: CDR1 SGHAT, CDR2 FQNNGV. The V gene lost 6 bases and the J gene lost 1 base, with 16 bases spanning the gap.

This sequence joins TRBV5-1 and TRBJ2-7; D not resolved. The CDR3 spans 12 residues. Germline V gives CDR1 SGHRS, CDR2 YFSETQ. Deletions cut 6 bases from V and 1 base from J, with 8 bases between. The CDR3, as DNA: TGCGCCAGCATGAGCGATTCCTACGAGCAGTACTTC. Its protein product is CASMSDSYEQYF.

In its sample, this clone was seen once. J is TRBJ2-7 and V is TRBV20-1; the D is unclear. Trimming pared 1 base from V and 4 bases from J, leaving 5 bases between. This CDR3 has 11 amino acids. CDR1 is DFQATT and CDR2 is SNEGSKA in the germline V gene (reference sequence). The CDR3 loop is CSARGVYEQYF. The CDR3, as DNA: TGCAGTGCTAGAGGAGTATACGAGCAGTACTTC.

The chain has TRBV7-2 and TRBJ2-1; 7 nucleotides agree with TRBD2. Germline V CDR1 and CDR2: SGHTA, FQGNSA. CDR3 length: 15 amino acids. Losses at the gene ends were 2 bases for V and 8 bases for J; bases not matched to a gene: 9. This CDR3 is CASSLMSGISDEQFF. Here the CDR3 DNA reads TGTGCCAGCAGCTTAATGAGCGGGATATCCGATGAGCAGTTCTTC.

This clone came up once. For the CDR3, the DNA is TGTGCCAGCAGTACCCGACTAGCGCAAGGGGTAGATACGCAGTATTTT. Its translation: CASSTRLAQGVDTQYF. The chain couples TRBV27 to TRBJ2-3, with 8 bases aligning to TRBD2. The CDR3 length is 16 residues. V shed 5 bases and J 5 bases; nucleotides not matched to a gene: 12. Germline CDR1 is MNHEY and CDR2 is SMNVEV (reference sequence).

In DNA, the CDR3 is TGTGCCATCAGTGAGGGGAGCCAGTATAGCAATCAGCCCCAGCATTTT. Amino acids: CAISEGSQYSNQPQHF. The chain joins TRBV10-3 to TRBJ1-5; D remains ambiguous. The CDR3 contains 16 residues. The V and J ends lost 2 bases and 0 bases respectively, with 11 bases between them. CDR1 and CDR2 from the germline V gene are ENHRY and SYGVKD.

The genes are TRBV11-2 and TRBJ2-7; the D is unclear. With 1 base removed from V and 6 bases from J, the gap between germline ends came to 16 bases. CDR1 and CDR2 from the germline V gene are SGHAT and FQNNGV. The CDR3 totals 15 residues. The CDR3 loop is CASSLAVSLISEQYF. The CDR3 coding sequence is TGTGCCAGCAGCTTAGCCGTCAGTTTAATAAGCGAGCAGTACTTC.

This clone was found a few times. The chain has TRBV9 and TRBJ2-5; D gene ambiguous. In germline, CDR1 is SGDLS, CDR2 YYNGEE. V lost 0 bases and J 5 bases, leaving 11 bases between the germline ends. The CDR3 length is 14 residues. The CDR3 here is CASSVGESGETQYF. The CDR3 coding sequence is TGTGCCAGCAGCGTAGGTGAATCCGGGGAGACCCAGTACTTC.